A single sample gave rise to the 22 T cell receptor beta chains below, sequenced in a study of cytotoxic CD8 clonotypes in ibrutinib-treated CLL (dated by TCRdb to the early 2020s). Preparation of the library involved the immunoSEQ multiplex PCR assay. TCRdb stores this immuneACCESS table with in-frame sequences only. Part of the clones is absent; in the studies checked, under half of the shortfall reflects unresolved V genes, and no reason is known for the rest. The sample table records roughly 220,000 clones; approximately 70% of these occur just once. Of the sample, about 6.4% is held by the ten largest clones. The time point tag for this specimen amounts to: about twelve months on ibrutinib. The sequenced sample was PBMCs, obtained after 12 months of ibrutinib treatment. All receptors come from a human donor with chronic lymphocytic leukemia.

The table lists this clone with a few counts. V usage is TRBV30 and J usage is TRBJ1-2; a weak D match, TRBD1 (5 bases). The CDR3 totals 14 residues. Deletions cut 1 base from V and 3 bases from J, with 12 bases between. From germline, CDR1 is GTSNPN and CDR2 SVGIG (reference sequence). CDR3 in DNA: TGTGCCTGGAGTGGGTGGACACTCGACTATGGCTACACCTTC. Its translation: CAWSGWTLDYGYTF.

The V gene is TRBV6-1, the J gene TRBJ1-5; possibly TRBD1 for D (5 bases). This CDR3 is built from 16 residues. V was clipped by 2 bases and J by 1 base, with 12 bases between them. CDR1 and CDR2 (germline): MNHNS, SASEGT. The CDR3 sequence is CASSERPGGSNQPQHF. As DNA, the CDR3 is TGTGCCAGCAGTGAACGCCCGGGGGGGAGCAATCAGCCCCAGCATTTT.

The rearrangement links TRBV7-3 to TRBJ2-6; D perhaps matches TRBD2 (6 bases). The germline V gene encodes CDR1 SGHTA and CDR2 FQGTGA. CDR3 length equals 20 residues. V was trimmed by 2 bases and J by 0 bases, leaving 20 bases between them. CDR3 sequence (DNA): TGTGCCAGCAGCTTATCTCCTGCCACGGGACTTCTCTCTGGGGCCAACGTCCTGACTTTC. Translation: CASSLSPATGLLSGANVLTF.

The rearrangement uses TRBV9 and TRBJ1-2, with a weak D call TRBD1 (6 bases). Deletions cut 7 bases from V and 7 bases from J, with 11 bases between. Germline V lookup: CDR1 SGDLS, CDR2 YYNGEE. This CDR3 contains 11 residues. In DNA, the CDR3 is TGTGCCAGCCGACAGGCTGGTGGCTACACCTTC. This sequence encodes CASRQAGGYTF.

Here the CDR3 DNA reads TGCGCCAGCAGCTTGGAGGGGTACTCTGGAAACACCATATATTTT. Residues: CASSLEGYSGNTIYF. V gene TRBV5-1 combines with J gene TRBJ1-3; tentatively, D is TRBD1 (5 bases). This CDR3 spans 15 amino acids. The germline CDR1 and CDR2 sequences are SGHRS and YFSETQ. Trimming shortened V by 0 bases and J by 0 bases, and 7 bases separated the two germline ends.

The chain joins TRBV7-2 to TRBJ2-2; 10 nucleotides match TRBD2. After removal of 5 bases from V and 2 bases from J, the junction contained 5 bases not matched to a gene. Germline CDR1 reads SGHTA; CDR2 reads FQGNSA. The CDR3 covers 16 residues. CDR3 nucleotides: TGTGCCAGCAGCCCCGGGACTAGCGTAAACACCGGGGAGCTGTTTTTT. This sequence encodes CASSPGTSVNTGELFF. Full variable domain (rest looked up from reference TRBV7-2 and TRBJ2-2): GAGVSQSPSNKVTEKGKDVELRCDPISGHTALYWYRQSLGQGLEFLIYFQGNSAPDKSGLPSDRFSAERTGGSVSTLTIQRTQQEDSAVYLCASSPGTSVNTGELFFGEGSRLTVL.

J is TRBJ1-1 and V is TRBV7-2, with 8 bases matching TRBD1. The trim removed 1 base at V and 4 bases at J, leaving 5 bases unmatched. This CDR3 is 15 amino acids long. Germline V CDR1 and CDR2: SGHTA, FQGNSA. The CDR3 coding sequence is TGTGCCAGCAGCTTAGAGCCCCAGGGGGCCACTGAAGCTTTCTTT. Encoded protein: CASSLEPQGATEAFF.

V gene TRBV6-1 combines with J gene TRBJ1-4, with D perhaps TRBD1 (5 bases). The CDR3 contains 13 residues. Per germline, CDR1 MNHNS and CDR2 SASEGT. Trimming removed 7 bases at V and 3 bases at J, with 9 bases between. In DNA, the CDR3 is TGTGCCAGCAACGGGGCCTCTAATGAAAAACTGTTTTTT. This codes for CASNGASNEKLFF.

This clone was seen only once. V usage is TRBV7-9 and J usage is TRBJ1-2, with D possibly matching TRBD1 (5 bases). The CDR3 sequence is 12 residues long. Trimming pared 11 bases from V and 8 bases from J, leaving 18 bases between. From germline, CDR1 is SEHNR and CDR2 FQNEAQ (reference sequence). The CDR3 sequence is CAGRGTTEGYTF. In DNA form, the CDR3 reads TGTGCCGGCCGTGGGACCACAGAGGGCTACACCTTC.

This clone was observed a handful of times. The V and J genes are TRBV5-6 and TRBJ1-4; 9 nucleotides agree with TRBD1. This CDR3 region has 14 residues. J gave up 5 bases and V 3 bases, and 2 bases lay outside the gene matches. The germline gives CDR1 SGHDT, CDR2 YYEEEE. CDR3 region: CASSSGTGNEKLFF. In DNA, the CDR3 is TGTGCCAGCAGCTCCGGGACAGGGAATGAAAAACTGTTTTTT. The complete variable domain, with remaining parts taken from reference TRBV5-6 and TRBJ1-4, reads DAGVTQSPTHLIKTRGQQVTLRCSPKSGHDTVSWYQQALGQGPQFIFQYYEEEERQRGNFPDRFSGHQFPNYSSELNVNALLLGDSALYLCASSSGTGNEKLFFGSGTQLSVL.

This clone was observed a handful of times. V gene TRBV6-1 combines with J gene TRBJ1-5, with 7 bases that match TRBD1. Unmatched junction bases numbered 7, after V lost 5 bases and J lost 6 bases. Looked up from germline, CDR1 is MNHNS and CDR2 is SASEGT. The CDR3 covers 14 residues. CDR3 loop: CASSLGYRGQPQHF. The CDR3 DNA is TGTGCCAGCAGTCTCGGATACAGGGGTCAGCCCCAGCATTTT.

The chain combines TRBV30 with TRBJ2-5; D tentatively fits TRBD1 or TRBD2 (6 bases each). CDR3 length equals 15 residues. V was cut by 2 bases and J by 3 bases, with 16 bases left in between. CDR1 and CDR2 from the germline V gene are GTSNPN and SVGIG (reference sequence). The CDR3 loop reads CAWSKGGKSKETQYF. The CDR3, as DNA: TGTGCCTGGAGTAAGGGGGGCAAAAGTAAAGAGACCCAGTACTTC.

This rearrangement joins TRBV30 to TRBJ1-3; 8 positions agree with TRBD1. CDR3 size: 14 residues. CDR1 and CDR2 (germline): GTSNPN, SVGIG (reference sequence). Trimming at V came to 2 bases and at J to 2 bases, leaving 2 bases not matched to a gene. The CDR3 DNA follows: TGTGCCTGGAGTACGGGACAGGCTGGAAACACCATATATTTT. This gives the protein CAWSTGQAGNTIYF.

This rearrangement joins TRBV15 to TRBJ1-3; D remains unclear. Trimming removed 0 bases from V and 0 bases from J, with 9 bases in between. The germline CDR1 and CDR2 sequences are LNHNV and YYDKDF (reference sequence). This CDR3 region has 16 residues. The CDR3 nucleotides read TGTGCCACCAGCAGAGACAGTGCCTACTCTGGAAACACCATATATTTT. This encodes CATSRDSAYSGNTIYF.

The chain employs TRBV18 and TRBJ1-2; D remains unclear. The V gene's germline CDR1 is KGHSH and CDR2 LQKENI. Trimming removed 2 bases at V and 11 bases at J, with 15 bases between. The length of the CDR3 is 13 residues. The DNA of the CDR3 is TGTGCCAGCTCACCATACGTCAGGACCGAGTACACCTTC. Protein: CASSPYVRTEYTF.

In nucleotides, the CDR3 is TGTGCCAGCAGCTTAAATGGCAGGGGGGACACTGAAGCTTTCTTT. As protein: CASSLNGRGDTEAFF. The chain couples TRBV7-3 to TRBJ1-1, with 7 bases lining up with TRBD1. V shed 1 base, J shed 3 bases, and the junction held 5 bases outside the gene matches. Germline loops: CDR1 SGHTA, CDR2 FQGTGA. This CDR3 comprises 15 residues.

The V gene is TRBV4-1, the J gene TRBJ2-7; D perhaps matches TRBD1 (5 bases). Germline V lookup: CDR1 MGHRA, CDR2 YSYEKL. Between the trimmed V and J ends, which lost 1 base and 0 bases, there was a span of 7 bases. The CDR3 contains 14 residues. The CDR3 region is CASSQGQGSYEQYF. The CDR3 nucleotides read TGCGCCAGCAGCCAAGGCCAGGGCTCCTACGAGCAGTACTTC.

Only one count was recorded for this clone. The junction and the germline gene differ at one end; a read error may be behind it. This chain connects TRBV9 to TRBJ2-7; D may be TRBD2 (6 bases). CDR1 is SGDLS and CDR2 is YYNGEE in the germline V gene. The CDR3 contains 12 residues. CDR3 loop: CASSVGGEQAGF. In DNA, the CDR3 is TGTGCCAGCAGCGTAGGGGGGGAGCAGGCTGGCTTC.

This chain links TRBV7-2 with TRBJ2-7; D is ambiguous. CDR1 and CDR2 from the germline V gene are SGHTA and FQGNSA. This CDR3 has 14 residues. Trimming removed 4 bases from V and 6 bases from J, with 16 bases in between. The CDR3 region has the DNA TGTGCCAGCAGCTCACCGGGCCAGCCGGCCGAGCAGTACTTC. Amino acids: CASSSPGQPAEQYF.

This chain connects TRBV5-1 to TRBJ2-7; the match to TRBD2 covers 14 bases. The CDR3 sequence is 16 residues long. V lost 4 bases to trimming and J lost 3 bases; unmatched junction nucleotides: 6. The germline V gene encodes CDR1 SGHRS and CDR2 YFSETQ. This chain's CDR3 is CASSPGLAGAGYEQYF. The CDR3, as DNA: TGCGCCAGCAGCCCGGGACTAGCGGGAGCGGGCTACGAGCAGTACTTC.

The V call is TRBV7-8, the J call TRBJ2-3, with D perhaps TRBD2 (6 bases). The germline gives CDR1 SGHVS, CDR2 FQNEAQ. This CDR3 spans 15 amino acids. V lost 8 bases and J lost 3, with 18 bases in between. CDR3 sequence: CASSQQEGRTDTQYF. CDR3 nucleotides: TGTGCCAGCTCCCAACAGGAAGGGAGGACAGATACGCAGTATTTT.

The chain has TRBV10-3 and TRBJ2-7; 11 positions match TRBD2. V lost 6 bases, J lost 2 bases, and 6 bases stayed unmatched. The CDR3 is 15 residues long. Germline values: CDR1 ENHRY, CDR2 SYGVKD. The CDR3 is CAIRPGTSGTYEQYF. Here the CDR3 DNA reads TGTGCCATCAGACCCGGGACTAGCGGAACCTACGAGCAGTACTTC.